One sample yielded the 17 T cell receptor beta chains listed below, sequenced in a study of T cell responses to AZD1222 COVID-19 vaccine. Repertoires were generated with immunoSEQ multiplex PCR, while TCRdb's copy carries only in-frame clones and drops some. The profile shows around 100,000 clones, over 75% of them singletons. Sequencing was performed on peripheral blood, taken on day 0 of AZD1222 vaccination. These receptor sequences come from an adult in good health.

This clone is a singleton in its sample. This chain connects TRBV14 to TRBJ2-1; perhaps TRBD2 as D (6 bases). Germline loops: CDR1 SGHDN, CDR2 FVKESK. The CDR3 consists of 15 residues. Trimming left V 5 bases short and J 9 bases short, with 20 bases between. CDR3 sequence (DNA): TGTGCCAGCAGCGTCCTTGGCGGGGTATCATCTGAGCAGTTCTTC. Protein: CASSVLGGVSSEQFF.

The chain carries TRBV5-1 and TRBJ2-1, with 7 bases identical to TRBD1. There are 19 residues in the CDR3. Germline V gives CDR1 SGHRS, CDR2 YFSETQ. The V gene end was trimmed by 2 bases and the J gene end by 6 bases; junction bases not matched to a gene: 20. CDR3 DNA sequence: TGCGCCAGCAGCTTCCCTCTTCGACAGGGCCCCGATGCGGGCAATGAGCAGTTCTTC. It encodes CASSFPLRQGPDAGNEQFF.

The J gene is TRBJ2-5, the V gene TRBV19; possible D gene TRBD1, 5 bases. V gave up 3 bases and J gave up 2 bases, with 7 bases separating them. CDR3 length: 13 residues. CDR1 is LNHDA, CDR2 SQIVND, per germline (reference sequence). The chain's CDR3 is CASSIYRQETQYF. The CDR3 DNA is TGTGCCAGTAGTATCTACAGGCAAGAGACCCAGTACTTC.

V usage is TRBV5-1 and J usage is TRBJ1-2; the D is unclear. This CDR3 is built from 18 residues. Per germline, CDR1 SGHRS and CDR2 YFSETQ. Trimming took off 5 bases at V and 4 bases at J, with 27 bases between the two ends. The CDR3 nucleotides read TGCGCCAGCAGAATACAATTAAGCTATGCAGGAGAAGTCTATGGCTACACCTTC. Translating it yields CASRIQLSYAGEVYGYTF. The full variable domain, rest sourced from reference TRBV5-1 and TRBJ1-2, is KAGVTQTPRYLIKTRGQQVTLSCSPISGHRSVSWYQQTPGQGLQFLFEYFSETQRNKGNFPGRFSGRQFSNSRSEMNVSTLELGDSALYLCASRIQLSYAGEVYGYTFGSGTRLTVV.

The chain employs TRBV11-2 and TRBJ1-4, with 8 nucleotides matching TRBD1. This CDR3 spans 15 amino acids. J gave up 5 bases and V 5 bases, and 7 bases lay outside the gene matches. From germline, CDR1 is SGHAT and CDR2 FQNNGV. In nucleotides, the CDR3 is TGTGCCAGCAGCGACTCGGACAGGGTAAATGAAAAACTGTTTTTT. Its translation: CASSDSDRVNEKLFF. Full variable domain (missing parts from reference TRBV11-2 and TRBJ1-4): EAGVAQSPRYKIIEKRQSVAFWCNPISGHATLYWYQQILGQGPKLLIQFQNNGVVDDSQLPKDRFSAERLKGVDSTLKIQPAKLEDSAVYLCASSDSDRVNEKLFFGSGTQLSVL.

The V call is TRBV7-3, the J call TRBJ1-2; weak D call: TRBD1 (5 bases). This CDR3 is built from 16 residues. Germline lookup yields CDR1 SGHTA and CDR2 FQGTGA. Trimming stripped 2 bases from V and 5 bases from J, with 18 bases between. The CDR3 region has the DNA TGTGCCAGCAGCTTAGTGAAATGTAACAGGAGATATGGCTACACCTTC. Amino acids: CASSLVKCNRRYGYTF. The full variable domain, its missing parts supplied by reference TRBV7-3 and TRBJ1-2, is GAGVSQTPSNKVTEKGKYVELRCDPISGHTALYWYRQSLGQGPEFLIYFQGTGAADDSGLPNDRFFAVRPEGSVSTLKIQRTERGDSAVYLCASSLVKCNRRYGYTFGSGTRLTVV.

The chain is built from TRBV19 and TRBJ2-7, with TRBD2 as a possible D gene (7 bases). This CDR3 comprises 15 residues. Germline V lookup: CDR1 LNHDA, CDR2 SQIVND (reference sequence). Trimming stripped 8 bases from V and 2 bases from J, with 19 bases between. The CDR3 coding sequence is TGTGCCAGTCAGGGGTCTAGCGGAGGTACCTACGAGCAGTACTTC. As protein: CASQGSSGGTYEQYF.

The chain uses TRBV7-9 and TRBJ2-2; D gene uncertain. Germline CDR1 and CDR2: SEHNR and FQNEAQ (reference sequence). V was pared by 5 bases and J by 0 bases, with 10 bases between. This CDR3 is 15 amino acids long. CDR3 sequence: CASSPLWPNTGELFF. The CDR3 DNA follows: TGTGCCAGCAGCCCACTGTGGCCGAACACCGGGGAGCTGTTTTTT.

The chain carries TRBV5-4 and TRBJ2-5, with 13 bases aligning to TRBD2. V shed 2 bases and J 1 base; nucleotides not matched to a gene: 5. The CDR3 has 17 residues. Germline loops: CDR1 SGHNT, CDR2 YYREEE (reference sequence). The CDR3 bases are TGTGCCAGCAGCTTCTTTAGGACTAGCGGGGGCCAAGAGACCCAGTACTTC. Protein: CASSFFRTSGGQETQYF.

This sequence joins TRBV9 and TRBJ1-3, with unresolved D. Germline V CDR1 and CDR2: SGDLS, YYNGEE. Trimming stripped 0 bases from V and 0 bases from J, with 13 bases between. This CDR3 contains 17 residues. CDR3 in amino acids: CASSVEIGQSSGNTIYF. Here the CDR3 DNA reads TGTGCCAGCAGCGTAGAAATAGGTCAGAGCTCTGGAAACACCATATATTTT.

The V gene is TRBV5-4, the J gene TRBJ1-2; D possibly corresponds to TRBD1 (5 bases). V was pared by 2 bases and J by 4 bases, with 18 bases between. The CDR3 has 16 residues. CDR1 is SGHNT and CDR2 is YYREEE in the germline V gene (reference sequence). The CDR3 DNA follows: TGTGCCAGCAGCTTAGCCCCTCACGCGGGGGTCTATGGCTACACCTTC. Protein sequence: CASSLAPHAGVYGYTF.

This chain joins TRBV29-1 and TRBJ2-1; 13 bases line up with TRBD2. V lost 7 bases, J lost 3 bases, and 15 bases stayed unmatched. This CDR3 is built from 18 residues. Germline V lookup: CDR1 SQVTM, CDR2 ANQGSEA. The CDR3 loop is CSALGGTSGVGFYNEQFF. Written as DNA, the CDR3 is TGCAGCGCCCTGGGAGGGACTAGCGGGGTTGGGTTCTACAATGAGCAGTTCTTC.

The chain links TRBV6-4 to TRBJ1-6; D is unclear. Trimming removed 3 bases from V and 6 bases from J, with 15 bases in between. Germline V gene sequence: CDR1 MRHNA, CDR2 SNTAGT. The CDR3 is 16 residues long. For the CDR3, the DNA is TGTGCCAGCAGTGAAGGTCAGAACGGCTTTAATTCACCCCTCCACTTT. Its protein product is CASSEGQNGFNSPLHF.

The CDR3 here is CASSQVLNEQFF. As DNA, the CDR3 is TGTGCCAGCAGCCAAGTTCTAAATGAGCAGTTCTTC. The V call is TRBV3-1 (or the pseudogene TRBV3-2), the J call TRBJ2-1; D remains ambiguous. Between the trimmed V and J ends, which lost 1 base and 7 bases, there was a span of 5 bases. The CDR3 length is 12 residues. Germline CDR1 and CDR2: LGHDT and YNNKEL (reference sequence).

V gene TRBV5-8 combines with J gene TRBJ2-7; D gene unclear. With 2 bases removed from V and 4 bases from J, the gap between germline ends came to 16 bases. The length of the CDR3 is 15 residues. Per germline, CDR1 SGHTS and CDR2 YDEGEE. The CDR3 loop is CASSFSFRSMYEQYF. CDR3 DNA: TGTGCCAGCAGCTTTTCGTTCAGGTCCATGTACGAGCAGTACTTC.

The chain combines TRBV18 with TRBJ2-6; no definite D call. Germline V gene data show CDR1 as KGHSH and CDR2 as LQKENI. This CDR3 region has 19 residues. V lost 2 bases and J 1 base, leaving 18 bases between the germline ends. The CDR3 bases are TGTGCCAGCTCACCAAGAGAGGCACTCCTGTCTTCTGGGGCCAACGTCCTGACTTTC. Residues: CASSPREALLSSGANVLTF. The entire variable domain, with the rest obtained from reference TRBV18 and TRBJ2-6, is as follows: NAGVMQNPRHLVRRRGQEARLRCSPMKGHSHVYWYRQLPEEGLKFMVYLQKENIIDESGMPKERFSAEFPKEGPSILRIQQVVRGDSAAYFCASSPREALLSSGANVLTFGAGSRLTVL.

CDR3 amino acids: CASSSTMGGTYGYTF. The CDR3 DNA reads TGCGCCAGCAGCTCCACTATGGGAGGTACCTATGGCTACACCTTC. The rearrangement uses TRBV5-1 and TRBJ1-2; no reliable D call. The length of the CDR3 is 15 residues. V lost 3 bases to trimming and J lost 4 bases, with 16 bases between them. Germline CDR1 is SGHRS and CDR2 is YFSETQ.